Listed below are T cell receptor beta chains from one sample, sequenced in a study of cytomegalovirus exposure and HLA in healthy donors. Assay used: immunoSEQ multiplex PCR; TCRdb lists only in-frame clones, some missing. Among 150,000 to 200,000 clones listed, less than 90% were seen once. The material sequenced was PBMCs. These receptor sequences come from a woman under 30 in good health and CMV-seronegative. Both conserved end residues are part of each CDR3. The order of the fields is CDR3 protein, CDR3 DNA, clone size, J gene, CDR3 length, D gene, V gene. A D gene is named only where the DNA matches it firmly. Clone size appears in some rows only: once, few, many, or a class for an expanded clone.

CDR3aa: CASGPTRQGNEQYF; CDR3nt: TGTGCCAGCGGTCCCACCCGGCAGGGTAACGAGCAGTACTTC; abundance: NA; j_gene: TRBJ2-7; len: 14; d_gene: NA; v_gene: TRBV27
CDR3aa: CASSGPGQANTGELFF; CDR3nt: TGTGCCAGCAGCGGTCCGGGACAGGCGAACACCGGGGAGCTGTTTTTT; abundance: NA; j_gene: TRBJ2-2; len: 16; d_gene: TRBD1; v_gene: TRBV7-3
CDR3aa: CASSQDFSGGADTQYF; CDR3nt: TGTGCCAGCAGCCAAGATTTTAGCGGGGGGGCAGATACGCAGTATTTT; abundance: NA; j_gene: TRBJ2-3; len: 16; d_gene: TRBD2; v_gene: TRBV4-2
CDR3aa: CASSLALWLAGPTENTGELFF; CDR3nt: TGTGCCAGCAGTTTAGCTCTTTGGCTAGCGGGACCCACTGAGAACACCGGGGAGCTGTTTTTT; abundance: NA; j_gene: TRBJ2-2; len: 21; d_gene: TRBD2; v_gene: TRBV28
CDR3aa: CASSLGGAAYEQYF; CDR3nt: TGTGCCAGCAGCTTAGGGGGAGCGGCCTACGAGCAGTACTTC; abundance: NA; j_gene: TRBJ2-7; len: 14; d_gene: NA; v_gene: TRBV7-9
CDR3aa: CASSEASGRGPFF; CDR3nt: TGTGCCAGCAGTGAAGCTAGCGGGAGGGGCCCGTTCTTC; abundance: once; j_gene: TRBJ2-1; len: 13; d_gene: TRBD2; v_gene: TRBV6-1
CDR3aa: CASSRTGGLETQYF; CDR3nt: TGCGCCAGCAGCCGTACAGGGGGATTAGAGACCCAGTACTTC; abundance: NA; j_gene: TRBJ2-5; len: 14; d_gene: TRBD1; v_gene: TRBV4-1
CDR3aa: CASSLESGTPISLSYF; CDR3nt: TGCGCCAGCAGCTTGGAGTCGGGGACACCGATTAGCCTTTCCTACTTC; abundance: NA; j_gene: TRBJ2-5; len: 16; d_gene: NA; v_gene: TRBV5-1
CDR3aa: CASSHAGTGYNEQFF; CDR3nt: TGTGCCAGCAGCCATGCAGGGACAGGGTACAATGAGCAGTTCTTC; abundance: NA; j_gene: TRBJ2-1; len: 15; d_gene: TRBD1; v_gene: TRBV7-2
CDR3aa: CASSLNWGGKYGYTF; CDR3nt: TGTGCCAGCAGCTTGAATTGGGGGGGAAAATATGGCTACACCTTC; abundance: NA; j_gene: TRBJ1-2; len: 15; d_gene: NA; v_gene: TRBV5-6
CDR3aa: CASSRDRGTMNTEAFF; CDR3nt: TGCGCCAGCAGCAGGGACAGGGGGACCATGAACACTGAAGCTTTCTTT; abundance: NA; j_gene: TRBJ1-1; len: 16; d_gene: TRBD1; v_gene: TRBV5-1
CDR3aa: CASSWGRDDNQPQHF; CDR3nt: TGTGCCAGCAGCTGGGGCAGGGATGACAATCAGCCCCAGCATTTT; abundance: NA; j_gene: TRBJ1-5; len: 15; d_gene: NA; v_gene: TRBV28
CDR3aa: CASSLYQDRTFGYTF; CDR3nt: TGTGCCAGCAGCTTATACCAGGACAGGACTTTTGGCTACACCTTC; abundance: NA; j_gene: TRBJ1-2; len: 15; d_gene: TRBD1; v_gene: TRBV7-4
CDR3aa: CASWVHHSSDTQYF; CDR3nt: TGTGCCAGCTGGGTGCACCACAGTTCAGATACGCAGTATTTT; abundance: NA; j_gene: TRBJ2-3; len: 14; d_gene: NA; v_gene: TRBV6-5
CDR3aa: CASSPLGISDTQYF; CDR3nt: TGTGCCAGCAGTCCCCTAGGAATATCTGATACGCAGTATTTT; abundance: once; j_gene: TRBJ2-3; len: 14; d_gene: NA; v_gene: TRBV28
CDR3aa: CASGGTGVREKLFF; CDR3nt: TGTGCCAGTGGTGGGACAGGGGTTAGGGAAAAACTGTTTTTT; abundance: NA; j_gene: TRBJ1-4; len: 14; d_gene: TRBD1; v_gene: TRBV19
CDR3aa: CASSGRGSNQPQHF; CDR3nt: TGTGCCAGCAGCGGGAGGGGTAGCAATCAGCCCCAGCATTTT; abundance: few; j_gene: TRBJ1-5; len: 14; d_gene: NA; v_gene: TRBV5-6
CDR3aa: CASSNLAGGAYNEQFF; CDR3nt: TGTGCCAGTAGTAACCTAGCGGGGGGGGCCTACAATGAGCAGTTCTTC; abundance: NA; j_gene: TRBJ2-1; len: 16; d_gene: TRBD2; v_gene: TRBV19
CDR3aa: CASSQDEGGTGGDEQFF; CDR3nt: TGTGCCAGCAGCCAAGATGAGGGGGGGACAGGGGGCGATGAGCAGTTCTTC; abundance: few; j_gene: TRBJ2-1; len: 17; d_gene: TRBD1; v_gene: TRBV4-2
CDR3aa: CASSTGQGYSGNTIYF; CDR3nt: TGTGCCAGTAGTACTGGACAGGGTTACTCTGGAAACACCATATATTTT; abundance: NA; j_gene: TRBJ1-3; len: 16; d_gene: TRBD1; v_gene: TRBV19
CDR3aa: CASSLGTSEWREQYF; CDR3nt: TGTGCCAGCAGCCTCGGGACTTCTGAGTGGCGCGAGCAGTACTTC; abundance: NA; j_gene: TRBJ2-7; len: 15; d_gene: NA; v_gene: TRBV28
CDR3aa: CASSLSGGAYGYTF; CDR3nt: TGTGCCAGCAGTTTATCTGGAGGGGCATATGGCTACACCTTC; abundance: NA; j_gene: TRBJ1-2; len: 14; d_gene: NA; v_gene: TRBV27